This TCR beta chain emerged from a study of identical twins. General observations from the study: For out-of-frame beta sequences, excess twin sharing was weaker. Abundant beta clonotypes from cord blood had fewer insertions, unlike memory repertoires, which showed none. Its conclusions, products of cross-sectional statistical analysis, did not come from following the same donors.

As regards this clonotype: The target antigen is unknown.

The germline CDR1 and CDR2 sequences are LNHNV and YYDKDF (reference sequence). V lost 5 bases and J lost 0, with 14 bases in between. The CDR3 runs 17 residues. MiXCR was run by TCRdb on the 5' RACE reads, yielding one entry per CDR3 protein. The data contain approximately 300,000 distinct CDR3 sequences, 8.5% to 9.5% of them seen just once; the ten biggest clones take up 6% to 8.5%. The same specimen was also included in a second study, on yellow fever vaccine responses in identical twins.

V usage is TRBV15 and J usage is TRBJ2-6, with unresolved D. Sequencing used CD8+ T cells sorted from blood. This clonotype was sampled from a woman aged 18-30 years in good health. In DNA, the CDR3 is TGTGCCACCAGCTTCCAGAGTTCGCACTCTGGGGCCAACGTCCTGACTTTC. It encodes CATSFQSSHSGANVLTF.